Listed here is a single T cell receptor beta chain. The sample is drawn from a study of T cell changes during pregnancy in multiple sclerosis. The V end was cut by 7 bases, the J end by 2 bases, with 16 bases between. The CDR3 contains 15 residues. Germline CDR1 reads LNHDA; CDR2 reads SQIVND (reference sequence). Assay used: immunoSEQ multiplex PCR; TCRdb lists only in-frame clones, some missing. Of some 59,000 clones listed, 80% to 95% were seen once; the top ten hold around 6.8%. This sequence originates from a female donor in good health, enrolled as a control in a pregnancy study. This chain connects TRBV19 to TRBJ2-3, with a weak D call TRBD2 (5 bases). Sequencing was performed on peripheral blood, taken in the third trimester of pregnancy. CDR3 amino acids: CASMIGSRTTDTQYF. The CDR3 DNA follows: TGTGCCAGTATGATAGGGAGCCGAACCACAGATACGCAGTATTTT.